Shown below are 16 T cell receptor beta chains from a single sample sequenced in a study of shared clonotypes between healthy human individuals. TCRdb keeps only in-frame clones here, not all; method: immunoSEQ multiplex PCR. Found here are about 2.4 million clones, approximately 93% of them singletons; the top ten hold roughly 0.36%. Sequencing input: naive CD4+ T cells from PBMCs. Sample subset: CD45RA+ positively selected. The origin of the receptors is a man younger than 35 in good health. Some clones in this sample may be carry-over from other donors' samples.

The CDR3 spells CASSLNRGTDTQYF. The CDR3 nucleotides read TGCGCCAGCAGCCTAAACCGGGGCACAGATACGCAGTATTTT. The chain has TRBV4-3 and TRBJ2-3, with unresolved D. The CDR3 has 14 amino acids. The V end lost 4 bases, the J end lost 1 base, and 9 bases lay between the germline ends. CDR1 and CDR2 (germline): LGHNA, YSLEER.

The V call is TRBV2, the J call TRBJ1-5; no clear D gene. V lost 8 bases to trimming and J lost 1 base, with 9 bases between them. The CDR3 length is 13 residues. The germline V gene encodes CDR1 SNHLY and CDR2 FYNNEI. CDR3 sequence reads: CASVEGSNQPQHF. DNA for the CDR3: TGTGCCAGCGTTGAAGGGAGCAATCAGCCCCAGCATTTT.

This clone was observed once. The V call is TRBV5-1, the J call TRBJ2-3, with TRBD2 identical over 10 bases. CDR3 length equals 16 residues. Germline assignment: CDR1 SGHRS and CDR2 YFSETQ. The V segment lost 4 bases and the J segment 2 bases; nucleotides outside the gene matches: 7. The CDR3, as DNA: TGCGCCAGCAGCCTAATAACTAGCGGGAACACAGATACGCAGTATTTT. Protein: CASSLITSGNTDTQYF.

The V and J genes are TRBV4-1 and TRBJ1-4, with D unresolved. CDR1 and CDR2 from the germline V gene are MGHRA and YSYEKL. The CDR3 is 13 residues long. Trimming cost V 2 bases and J 7 bases, with 8 bases left between them. In DNA form, the CDR3 reads TGCGCCAGCAGCCAAAACCACATTGAAAAACTGTTTTTT. This sequence encodes CASSQNHIEKLFF.

The chain is built from TRBV10-3 and TRBJ2-5; D is unresolved. CDR1 and CDR2 (germline): ENHRY, SYGVKD. The ends were cut back, 0 bases at V and 5 bases at J, with 7 bases in the middle. The CDR3 length is 13 residues. The CDR3 spells CAISESSSETQYF. The DNA of the CDR3 is TGTGCCATCAGTGAGTCAAGTTCCGAGACCCAGTACTTC.

The rearrangement joins TRBV18 to TRBJ2-1, with 7 bases aligning to TRBD2. This CDR3 has 15 residues. The germline V gene has CDR1 KGHSH and CDR2 LQKENI. The junction had 9 bases not matched to a gene; V was cut back by 4 bases and J by 6 bases. The CDR3 sequence: CASSRLSGSGNEQFF. The CDR3 coding sequence is TGTGCCAGCTCACGCCTTAGCGGGTCCGGCAATGAGCAGTTCTTC.

The rearrangement links TRBV30 to TRBJ2-1; 10 nucleotides agree with TRBD2. Germline V lookup: CDR1 GTSNPN, CDR2 SVGIG (reference sequence). V trimming: 7 bases; J trimming: 0 bases; junction bases outside the gene matches: 3. This CDR3 has 14 amino acids. The DNA for the CDR3 is TGTGCCTATCGACTAGCGGGCTCCTACAATGAGCAGTTCTTC. Translation gives CAYRLAGSYNEQFF.

This sequence joins TRBV5-5 and TRBJ2-1, with TRBD1 matching 9 bases. Looked up from germline, CDR1 is SGHKS and CDR2 is YYEKEE (reference sequence). The CDR3 runs 15 residues. V gave up 4 bases and J gave up 7 bases; unmatched junction bases: 9. The CDR3 region is CASSPEDRGWNEQFF. In DNA, the CDR3 is TGTGCCAGCAGCCCGGAGGACAGGGGATGGAATGAGCAGTTCTTC.

About this clone itself: Other DNA sequences within the sample encode an identical CDR3. The rearrangement joins TRBV29-1 to TRBJ2-3; 10 positions agree with TRBD2. The CDR3 covers 13 residues. V gave up 7 bases and J gave up 1 base; unmatched junction bases: 2. In germline, CDR1 is SQVTM, CDR2 ANQGSEA. The CDR3 sequence is CSAGTSGTDTQYF. The CDR3, as DNA: TGCAGCGCGGGGACTAGCGGCACAGATACGCAGTATTTT.

In the case of this clone: Within the sample, other DNA sequences also encode this same CDR3. The chain combines TRBV9 with TRBJ2-3; D gene uncertain. Trimming pared 0 bases from V and 3 bases from J, leaving 8 bases between. The CDR3 contains 14 residues. CDR1 is SGDLS and CDR2 is YYNGEE in the germline V gene. CDR3 nucleotide sequence: TGTGCCAGCAGCGTAGGTGAGCTGACAGATACGCAGTATTTT. This gives the protein CASSVGELTDTQYF.

Note on this clone: Other DNA sequences in this specimen translate into the identical CDR3. The rearrangement links TRBV5-1 to TRBJ2-2, with 10 bases fitting TRBD2. This CDR3 is built from 15 residues. The ends lost 0 bases at V and 6 bases at J; junction bases unmatched: 2. CDR1 and CDR2 (germline): SGHRS, YFSETQ. The CDR3 spells CASSLEAGGAGELFF. CDR3 coding DNA: TGCGCCAGCAGCTTGGAAGCGGGAGGGGCCGGGGAGCTGTTTTTT.

The CDR3 sequence: CASSPSTMNTEAFF. The CDR3 DNA reads as TGTGCCAGCAGCCCGTCGACCATGAACACTGAAGCTTTCTTT. This sequence joins TRBV13 and TRBJ1-1; D is unclear. The germline CDR1 and CDR2 sequences are PRHDT and FYEKMQ (reference sequence). The germline V and J ends were trimmed by 5 bases and 0 bases, with 10 bases remaining between them. The CDR3 spans 14 residues.

The rearrangement joins TRBV7-2 to TRBJ2-7; the match to TRBD1 covers 10 bases. The CDR3 contains 16 residues. With 5 bases clipped from V and 7 bases from J, the junction kept 14 bases outside the gene matches. Germline V gene data show CDR1 as SGHTA and CDR2 as FQGNSA. The CDR3 loop is CASSKMSGTGASEQYF. As DNA, the CDR3 is TGTGCCAGCAGCAAGATGTCCGGGACAGGGGCGAGTGAGCAGTACTTC.

In regard to this clone: Additional DNA sequences in this sample encode the identical CDR3. The chain is built from TRBV6-5 and TRBJ1-1, with no clear D. V gave up 0 bases and J gave up 1 base, with 3 bases separating them. The CDR3 extends over 13 amino acids. Germline values: CDR1 MNHEY, CDR2 SVGAGI. The DNA for the CDR3 is TGTGCCAGCAGTTACTCAAAGAACACTGAAGCTTTCTTT. Amino acids: CASSYSKNTEAFF.

This chain connects TRBV10-1 to TRBJ1-1; no firm D call. V gave up 0 bases and J gave up 7 bases, with 12 bases separating them. The CDR3 has 14 amino acids. CDR1 and CDR2 from the germline V gene are WNHNN and SYGVQD (reference sequence). CDR3 region: CASSESRRADEAFF. The CDR3 bases are TGCGCCAGCAGTGAGTCAAGGCGGGCTGATGAAGCTTTCTTT.

V gene TRBV27 combines with J gene TRBJ1-1, with 10 bases aligning to TRBD1. This CDR3 contains 14 residues. Per the germline V gene, CDR1 is MNHEY and CDR2 is SMNVEV (reference sequence). Trimming removed 7 bases from V and 3 bases from J; junction bases left unmatched: 5. The CDR3 here is CASKTDRGYTEAFF. The CDR3, as DNA: TGTGCCAGCAAGACGGACAGGGGGTACACTGAAGCTTTCTTT.